This T cell receptor beta chain was profiled in a study of T cell responses to AZD1222 COVID-19 vaccine. TCRdb's copy holds only in-frame clones and misses some; the assay was immunoSEQ multiplex PCR. Of more than 50,000 clones in the sample, around nine tenths were seen once. This CDR3 comprises 16 residues. Germline assignment: CDR1 SGDLS and CDR2 YYNGEE. The J segment lost 4 bases and the V segment lost 3 bases, leaving 5 bases of the junction unmatched. The clonotype originates from an adult in good health. Sequences were derived from peripheral blood, sampled on day 0 of AZD1222 vaccination. The gene calls are TRBV9 and TRBJ2-5; 14 bases align to TRBD2. In DNA form, the CDR3 reads TGTGCCAGCAGCGCGACTAGCGGGGGGGCCGCAGAGACCCAGTACTTC. This codes for CASSATSGGAAETQYF.